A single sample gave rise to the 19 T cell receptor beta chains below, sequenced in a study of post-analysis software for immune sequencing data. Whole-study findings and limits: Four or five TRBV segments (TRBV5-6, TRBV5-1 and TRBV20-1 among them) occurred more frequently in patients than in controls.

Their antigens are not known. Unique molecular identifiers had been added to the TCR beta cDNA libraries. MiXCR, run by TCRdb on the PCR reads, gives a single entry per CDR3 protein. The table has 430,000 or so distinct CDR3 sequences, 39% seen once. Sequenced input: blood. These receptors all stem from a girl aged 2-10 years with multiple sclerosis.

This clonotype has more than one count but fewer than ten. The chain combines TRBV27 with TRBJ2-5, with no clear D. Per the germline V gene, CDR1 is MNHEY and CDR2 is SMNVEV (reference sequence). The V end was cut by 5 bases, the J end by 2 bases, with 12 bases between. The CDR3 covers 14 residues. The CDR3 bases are TGTGCCAGCAGTACCTTTGTCGGGCAAGAGACCCAGTACTTC. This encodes CASSTFVGQETQYF.

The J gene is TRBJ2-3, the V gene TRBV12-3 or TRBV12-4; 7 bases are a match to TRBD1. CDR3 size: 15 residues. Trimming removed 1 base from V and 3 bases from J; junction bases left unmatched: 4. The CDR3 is CASSLGQGETDTQYF. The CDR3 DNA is TGTGCCAGCAGTTTAGGGCAGGGGGAGACAGATACGCAGTATTTT.

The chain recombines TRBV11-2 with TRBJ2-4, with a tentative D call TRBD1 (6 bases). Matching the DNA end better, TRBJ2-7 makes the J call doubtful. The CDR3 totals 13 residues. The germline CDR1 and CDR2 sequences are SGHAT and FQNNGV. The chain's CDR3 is CASSLVHRDEQYF. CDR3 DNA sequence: TGTGCCAGCAGCTTAGTCCACAGGGACGAGCAGTACTTC.

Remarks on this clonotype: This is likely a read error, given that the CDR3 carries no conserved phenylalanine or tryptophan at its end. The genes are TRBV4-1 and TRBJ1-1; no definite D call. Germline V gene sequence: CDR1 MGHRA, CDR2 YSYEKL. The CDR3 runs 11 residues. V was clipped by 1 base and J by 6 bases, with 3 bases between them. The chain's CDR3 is CASSQGPEAFC. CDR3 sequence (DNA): TGCGCCAGCAGCCAAGGACCTGAAGCTTTCTGT.

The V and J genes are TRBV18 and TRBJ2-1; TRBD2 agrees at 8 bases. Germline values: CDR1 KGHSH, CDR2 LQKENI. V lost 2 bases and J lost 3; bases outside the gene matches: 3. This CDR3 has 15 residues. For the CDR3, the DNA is TGTGCCAGCTCACCAGGGCGGGGGGACTACAATGAGCAGTTCTTC. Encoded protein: CASSPGRGDYNEQFF. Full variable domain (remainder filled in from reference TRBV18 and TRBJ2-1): NAGVMQNPRHLVRRRGQEARLRCSPMKGHSHVYWYRQLPEEGLKFMVYLQKENIIDESGMPKERFSAEFPKEGPSILRIQQVVRGDSAAYFCASSPGRGDYNEQFFGPGTRLTVL.

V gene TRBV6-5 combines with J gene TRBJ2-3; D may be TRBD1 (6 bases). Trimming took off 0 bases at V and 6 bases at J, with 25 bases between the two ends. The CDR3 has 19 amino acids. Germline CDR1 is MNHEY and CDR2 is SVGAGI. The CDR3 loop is CASSYSRVSGAYLIDTQYF. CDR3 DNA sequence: TGTGCCAGCAGTTACTCGAGGGTCTCAGGGGCTTATTTGATCGATACGCAGTATTTT.

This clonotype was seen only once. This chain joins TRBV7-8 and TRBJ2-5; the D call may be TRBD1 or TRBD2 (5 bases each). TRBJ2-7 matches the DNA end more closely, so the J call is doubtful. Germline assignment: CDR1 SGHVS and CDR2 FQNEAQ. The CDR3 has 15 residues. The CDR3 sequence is CASSFYLGTSYEQYF. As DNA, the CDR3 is TGTGCCAGCAGCTTTTATCTTGGGACGAGCTACGAGCAGTACTTC.

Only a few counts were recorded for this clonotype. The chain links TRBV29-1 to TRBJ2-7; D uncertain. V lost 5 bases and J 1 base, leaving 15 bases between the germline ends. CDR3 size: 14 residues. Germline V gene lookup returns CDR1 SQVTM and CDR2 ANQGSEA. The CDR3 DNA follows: TGCAGCGTTCAATTTTGGCGCAGTTCCTACGAGCAGTACTTC. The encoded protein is CSVQFWRSSYEQYF.

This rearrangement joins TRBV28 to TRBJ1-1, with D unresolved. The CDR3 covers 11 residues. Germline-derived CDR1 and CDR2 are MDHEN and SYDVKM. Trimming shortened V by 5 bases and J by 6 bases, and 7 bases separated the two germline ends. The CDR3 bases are TGTGCCAGCAGTAGAAGGTCTGAAGCTTTCTTT. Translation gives CASSRRSEAFF.

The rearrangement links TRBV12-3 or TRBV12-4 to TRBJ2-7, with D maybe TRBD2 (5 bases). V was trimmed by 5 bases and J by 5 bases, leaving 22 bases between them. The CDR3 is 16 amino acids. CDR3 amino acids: CASSPWAFITEDEQYF. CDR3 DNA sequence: TGTGCCAGCAGTCCCTGGGCGTTCATAACGGAGGACGAGCAGTACTTC.

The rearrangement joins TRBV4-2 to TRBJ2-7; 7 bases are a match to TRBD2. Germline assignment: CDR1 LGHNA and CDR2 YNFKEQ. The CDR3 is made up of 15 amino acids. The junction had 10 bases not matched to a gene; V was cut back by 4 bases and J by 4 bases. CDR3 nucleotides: TGTGCCAGCAGCCGAACCGGGAGGTGGGTTTACGAGCAGTACTTC. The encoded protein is CASSRTGRWVYEQYF.

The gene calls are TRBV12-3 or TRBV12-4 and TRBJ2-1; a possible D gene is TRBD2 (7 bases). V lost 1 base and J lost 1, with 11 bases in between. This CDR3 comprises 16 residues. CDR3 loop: CASSLDREGSYNEQFF. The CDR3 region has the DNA TGTGCCAGCAGTTTAGACAGGGAGGGTTCCTACAATGAGCAGTTCTTC.

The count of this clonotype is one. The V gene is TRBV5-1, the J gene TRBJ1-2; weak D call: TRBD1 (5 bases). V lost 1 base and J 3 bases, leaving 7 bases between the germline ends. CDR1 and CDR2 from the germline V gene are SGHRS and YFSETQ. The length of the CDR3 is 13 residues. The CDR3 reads CASSLWGDYGYTF. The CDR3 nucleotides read TGCGCCAGCAGCTTGTGGGGCGACTATGGCTACACCTTC.

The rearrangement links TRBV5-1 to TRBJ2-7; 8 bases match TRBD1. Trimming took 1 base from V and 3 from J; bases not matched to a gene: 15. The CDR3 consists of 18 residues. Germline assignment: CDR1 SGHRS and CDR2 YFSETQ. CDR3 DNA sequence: TGCGCCAGCAGCTTGAATCCAGGGGGCGCTAACAGAGTCTACGAGCAGTACTTC. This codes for CASSLNPGGANRVYEQYF.

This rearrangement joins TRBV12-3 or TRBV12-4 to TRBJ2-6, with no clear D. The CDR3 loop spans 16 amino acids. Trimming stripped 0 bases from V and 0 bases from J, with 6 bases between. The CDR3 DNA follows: TGTGCCAGCAGTTTAGCGAGCCCCTCTGGGGCCAACGTCCTGACTTTC. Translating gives CASSLASPSGANVLTF.

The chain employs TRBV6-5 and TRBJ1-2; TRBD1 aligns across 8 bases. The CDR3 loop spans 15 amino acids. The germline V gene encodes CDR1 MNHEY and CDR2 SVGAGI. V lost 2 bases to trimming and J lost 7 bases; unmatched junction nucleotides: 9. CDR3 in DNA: TGTGCCAGCAGTTACGCCCGACAGGGGAACGGTGGCTACACCTTC. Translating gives CASSYARQGNGGYTF.

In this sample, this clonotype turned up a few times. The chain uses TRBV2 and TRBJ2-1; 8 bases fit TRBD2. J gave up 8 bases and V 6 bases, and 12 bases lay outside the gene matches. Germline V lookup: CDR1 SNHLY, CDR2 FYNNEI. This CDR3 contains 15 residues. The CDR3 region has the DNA TGTGCCAGCAGCGAGGGGACTAGTGCATTCGATGAGCAGTTCTTC. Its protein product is CASSEGTSAFDEQFF.

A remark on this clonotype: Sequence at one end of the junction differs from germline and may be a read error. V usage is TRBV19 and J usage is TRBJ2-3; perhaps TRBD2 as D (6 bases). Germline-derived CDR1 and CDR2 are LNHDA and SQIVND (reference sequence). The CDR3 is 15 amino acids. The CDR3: CASSIRRLALDTRYF. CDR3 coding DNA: TGTGCCAGTAGTATAAGGCGGCTAGCGCTCGATACGCGGTATTTT.

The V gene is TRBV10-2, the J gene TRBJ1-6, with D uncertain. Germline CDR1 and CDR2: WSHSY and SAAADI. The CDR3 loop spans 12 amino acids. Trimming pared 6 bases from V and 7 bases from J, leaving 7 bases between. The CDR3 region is CASRLLNSPLHF. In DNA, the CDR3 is TGCGCCAGCAGACTACTAAATTCACCCCTCCACTTT.